A single sample gave rise to the 6 T cell receptor beta chains below, sequenced in a study of blood T cell repertoires in COVID-19. TCRdb's copy holds only in-frame clones and misses some; the assay was immunoSEQ multiplex PCR. This sample carries 68,000 or so clones, 80% to 90% of them seen once, and the ten largest clones take roughly 6.5%. Sequencing was done on a sample of peripheral blood. The receptors come from a man aged 45-65 years with active COVID-19.

The chain links TRBV25-1 to TRBJ1-2; the match to TRBD1 covers 8 bases. Germline V lookup: CDR1 MGHDK, CDR2 SYGVNS. The CDR3 consists of 14 residues. The junction had 9 bases not matched to a gene; V was cut back by 5 bases and J by 7 bases. CDR3 amino acids: CASSLRTGLGGYTF. The CDR3 nucleotides are TGTGCCAGCAGTCTAAGGACAGGGCTCGGTGGCTACACCTTC.

The rearrangement joins TRBV15 to TRBJ2-2; tentative D call: TRBD2 (6 bases). Germline assignment: CDR1 LNHNV and CDR2 YYDKDF (reference sequence). Trimming left V 5 bases short and J 1 base short, with 23 bases between. CDR3 length: 19 residues. CDR3 sequence reads: CATSSTGLDDPMNTGELFF. The CDR3 nucleotides are TGTGCCACCAGCTCTACGGGACTGGACGATCCTATGAACACCGGGGAGCTGTTTTTT.

The chain uses TRBV4-1 and TRBJ1-2; TRBD1 matches at 10 bases. Trimming at V came to 4 bases and at J to 6 bases, leaving 5 bases not matched to a gene. CDR1 and CDR2 (germline): MGHRA, YSYEKL. The CDR3 sequence is 14 residues long. The CDR3 loop is CASSRDRGQDGYTF. The DNA for the CDR3 is TGCGCCAGCAGCCGGGACAGGGGTCAGGATGGCTACACCTTC.

The CDR3 here is CASSFTSDGYTF. CDR3 sequence (DNA): TGTGCCAGCAGCTTCACATCAGATGGCTACACCTTC. The genes are TRBV7-9 and TRBJ1-2; D call uncertain. Germline CDR1 SEHNR, CDR2 FQNEAQ (reference sequence). The V end was cut by 3 bases, the J end by 6 bases, with 8 bases between. The CDR3 runs 12 residues.

V and J are TRBV25-1 and TRBJ2-1, with TRBD2 as a possible D gene (6 bases). With 5 bases removed from V and 13 bases from J, the gap between germline ends came to 18 bases. CDR1 and CDR2 from the germline V gene are MGHDK and SYGVNS. The CDR3 extends over 13 amino acids. The CDR3 loop reads CASSTTLGGDQFF. In DNA form, the CDR3 reads TGTGCCAGCAGTACTACATTGGGGGGTGACCAGTTCTTC.

A single count supports this clone. The gene calls are TRBV12-3 or TRBV12-4 and TRBJ1-1; D remains ambiguous. The CDR3 length is 11 residues. V lost 6 bases, J lost 8 bases, and 10 bases lay in between. The CDR3 loop reads CASSNPSEAFF. The CDR3 DNA reads TGTGCCAGCAGCAACCCTAGCGAAGCTTTCTTT.